This TCR beta chain stems from a study of cytomegalovirus exposure and HLA in healthy donors. The study, taken as a whole, reports: Excluded were some V segments that proved indistinguishable, including TRBV6-2 and TRBV6-3.

The CDR3 is 15 residues long. After removal of 1 base from V and 8 bases from J, the junction contained 10 bases not matched to a gene. Germline V gene lookup returns CDR1 LNHDA and CDR2 SQIVND (reference sequence). Note on this clone: The antigen is not known.

The study ran its PCR with 60 Vbeta and 13 Jbeta primers. Some clones are missing from TCRdb's copy, which holds only in-frame ones; the method was immunoSEQ multiplex PCR. The sample has some 140,000 clones, about 80% seen once. This chain joins TRBV19 and TRBJ1-2, with 7 bases fitting TRBD1. The clonotype originates from a male donor in good health and CMV-seropositive. The sequenced sample consisted of PBMCs. CDR3 sequence: CASSIVVEGAEGYTF. In DNA form, the CDR3 reads TGTGCCAGTAGTATAGTAGTGGAGGGGGCGGAGGGCTACACCTTC.